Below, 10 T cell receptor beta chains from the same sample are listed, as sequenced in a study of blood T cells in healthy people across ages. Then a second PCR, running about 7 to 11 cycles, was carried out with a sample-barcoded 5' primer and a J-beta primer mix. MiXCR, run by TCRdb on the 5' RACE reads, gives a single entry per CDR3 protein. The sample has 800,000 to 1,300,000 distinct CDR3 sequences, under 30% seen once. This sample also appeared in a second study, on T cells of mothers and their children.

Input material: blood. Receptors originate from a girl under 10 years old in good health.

In DNA form, the CDR3 reads TGTGCCAGCAGTTACGTACTGGCGGACAGTTCCTATGGCTACACCTTC. Its protein product is CASSYVLADSSYGYTF. The V and J genes are TRBV6-2 or TRBV6-3 and TRBJ1-2, with D possibly TRBD1 on 6 matching bases. The CDR3 loop spans 16 amino acids. The germline CDR1 and CDR2 sequences are MNHEY and SVGEGT. Trimming shortened V by 2 bases and J by 4 bases, and 17 bases separated the two germline ends.

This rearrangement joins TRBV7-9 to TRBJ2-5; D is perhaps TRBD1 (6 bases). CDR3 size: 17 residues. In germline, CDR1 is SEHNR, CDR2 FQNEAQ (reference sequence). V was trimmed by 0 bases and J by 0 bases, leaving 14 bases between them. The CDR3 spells CASSLASNTGYQETQYF. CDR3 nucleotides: TGTGCCAGCAGCTTAGCGAGTAATACAGGGTACCAAGAGACCCAGTACTTC.

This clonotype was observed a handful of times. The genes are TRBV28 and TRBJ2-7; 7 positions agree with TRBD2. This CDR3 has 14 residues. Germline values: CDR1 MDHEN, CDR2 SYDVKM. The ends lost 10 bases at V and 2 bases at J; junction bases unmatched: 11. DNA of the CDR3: TGTGCCATCTCCCTGATGGGGGGGGCCTACGAGCAGTACTTC. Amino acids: CAISLMGGAYEQYF.

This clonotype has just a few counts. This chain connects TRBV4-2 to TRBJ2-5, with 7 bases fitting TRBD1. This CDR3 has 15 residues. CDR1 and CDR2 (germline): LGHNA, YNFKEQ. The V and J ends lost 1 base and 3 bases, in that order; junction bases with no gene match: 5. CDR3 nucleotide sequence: TGTGCCAGCAGCCAAGCGATGACAGGGAAAGAGACCCAGTACTTC. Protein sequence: CASSQAMTGKETQYF.

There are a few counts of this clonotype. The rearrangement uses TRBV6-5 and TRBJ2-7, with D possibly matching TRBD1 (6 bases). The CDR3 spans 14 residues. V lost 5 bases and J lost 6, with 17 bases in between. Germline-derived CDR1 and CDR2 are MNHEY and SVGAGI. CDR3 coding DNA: TGTGCCAGCAGTATATCGGCAGGGGTCGGCGAGCAGTACTTC. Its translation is CASSISAGVGEQYF.

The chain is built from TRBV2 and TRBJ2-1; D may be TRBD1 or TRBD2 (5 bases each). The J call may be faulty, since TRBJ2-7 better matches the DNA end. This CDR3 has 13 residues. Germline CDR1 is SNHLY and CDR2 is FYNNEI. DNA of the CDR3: TGTGCCAGCAGTGAATTTAGGGGAGACGAGCAGTACTTC. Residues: CASSEFRGDEQYF.

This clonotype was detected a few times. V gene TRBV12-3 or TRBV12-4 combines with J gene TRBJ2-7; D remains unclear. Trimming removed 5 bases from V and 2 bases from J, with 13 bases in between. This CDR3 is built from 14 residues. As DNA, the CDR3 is TGTGCCAGCAGTCCAAATAGTAATACCTACGAGCAGTACTTC. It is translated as CASSPNSNTYEQYF.

Here the CDR3 DNA reads TGTGCCAGCAGCCAATTCCGGGACACCACAGATACGCAGTATTTT. The encoded protein is CASSQFRDTTDTQYF. The V call is TRBV4-2, the J call TRBJ2-3; perhaps TRBD1 as D (6 bases). The V gene lost 2 bases and the J gene lost 2 bases, with 11 bases spanning the gap. Per the germline V gene, CDR1 is LGHNA and CDR2 is YNFKEQ. The CDR3 covers 15 residues.

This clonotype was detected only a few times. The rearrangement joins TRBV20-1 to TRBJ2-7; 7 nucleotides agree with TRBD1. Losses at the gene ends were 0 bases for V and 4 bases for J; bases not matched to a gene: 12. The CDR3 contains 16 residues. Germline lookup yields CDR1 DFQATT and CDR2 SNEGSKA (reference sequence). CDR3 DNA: TGCAGTGCTAGAGATCAACGAACAGGGGTTTTGTACGAGCAGTACTTC. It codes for CSARDQRTGVLYEQYF.

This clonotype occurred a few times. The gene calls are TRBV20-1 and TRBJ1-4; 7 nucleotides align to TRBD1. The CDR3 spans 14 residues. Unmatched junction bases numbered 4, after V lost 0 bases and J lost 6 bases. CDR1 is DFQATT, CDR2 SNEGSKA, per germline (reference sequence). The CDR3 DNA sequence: TGCAGTGCTAGAGAAGGTCAGGGGGATGAAAAACTGTTTTTT. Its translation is CSAREGQGDEKLFF.